Listed below are T cell receptor beta chains from one sample, sequenced in a study of sequential checkpoint blockade in melanoma. Clones were read by immunoSEQ multiplex PCR, and TCRdb kept only the in-frame ones, dropping some. In the table there are 3,300 or so clones, roughly a quarter of which are singletons. The sequenced sample was tumor tissue (inferred from file names), obtained from a patient given nivolumab and ipilimumab in sequence. These receptors originate from a human donor with melanoma. The CDR3 runs from the conserved cysteine through the conserved F or W. A D gene is named only where the DNA matches it firmly. Clone size, where shown, is once, few, many, or a class for clones that have expanded.

CDR3: CATRAGGANYGYTF; DNA: TGTGCCACCAGGGCAGGGGGCGCGAACTATGGCTACACCTTC; size: NA; length: 14; J: TRBJ1-2; V: TRBV15; D: TRBD1
CDR3: CASSIGGYHEAFF; DNA: TGTGCCAGTAGTATAGGGGGATACCATGAAGCTTTCTTT; size: NA; length: 13; J: TRBJ1-1; V: TRBV19; D: NA
CDR3: CASSPPLGQGPEAFF; DNA: TGTGCCAGCTCACCACCTTTAGGACAGGGTCCTGAAGCTTTCTTT; size: once; length: 15; J: TRBJ1-1; V: TRBV18; D: TRBD1
CDR3: CASSSGGNTGNTIYF; DNA: TGTGCTAGCAGCTCGGGAGGGAACACTGGAAACACCATATATTTT; size: medium-sized; length: 15; J: TRBJ1-3; V: TRBV11-3; D: NA
CDR3: CASSKSDREEGETQYF; DNA: TGTGCCAGTAGTAAAAGCGACAGGGAGGAGGGAGAGACCCAGTACTTC; size: NA; length: 16; J: TRBJ2-5; V: TRBV19; D: NA
CDR3: CAWSRADTQYF; DNA: TGTGCCTGGAGTAGGGCAGATACGCAGTATTTT; size: NA; length: 11; J: TRBJ2-3; V: TRBV30; D: NA
CDR3: CASSLRAQQRLDNSPLHF; DNA: TGTGCCAGCAGCTTAAGAGCACAGCAAAGACTGGATAATTCACCCCTCCACTTT; size: medium-sized; length: 18; J: TRBJ1-6; V: TRBV11-3; D: NA
CDR3: CASSYLSGVGEKLFF; DNA: TGTGCCAGCAGTTACTTGTCAGGGGTTGGTGAAAAACTGTTTTTT; size: medium-sized; length: 15; J: TRBJ1-4; V: TRBV6-8; D: NA
CDR3: CASRRRGVAKNIQYF; DNA: TGCGCCAGCAGAAGGCGGGGGGTAGCCAAAAACATTCAGTACTTC; size: NA; length: 15; J: TRBJ2-4; V: TRBV10-1; D: TRBD2
CDR3: CASSPRGWDRGPQETQYF; DNA: TGTGCCAGCAGCCCCCGAGGTTGGGACAGGGGACCTCAAGAGACCCAGTACTTC; size: many; length: 18; J: TRBJ2-5; V: TRBV11-3; D: TRBD1
CDR3: CASSLGRDPGNEQFF; DNA: TGCGCCAGCAGCCTAGGACGGGACCCCGGAAATGAGCAGTTCTTC; size: NA; length: 15; J: TRBJ2-1; V: TRBV4-1; D: NA
CDR3: CASTGTAGEQYF; DNA: TGTGCCAGCACGGGGACTGCGGGCGAGCAGTACTTC; size: NA; length: 12; J: TRBJ2-7; V: TRBV6-8; D: NA
CDR3: CASNQLLTGGAYGYTF; DNA: TGTGCCAGCAACCAACTTTTGACAGGGGGCGCCTATGGCTACACCTTC; size: few; length: 16; J: TRBJ1-2; V: TRBV9; D: TRBD1
CDR3: CASSLVGLEKLFF; DNA: TGTGCCAGCAGCCTGGTCGGCCTTGAAAAACTGTTTTTT; size: few; length: 13; J: TRBJ1-4; V: TRBV7-2; D: NA
CDR3: CASSGGTGNTGELFF; DNA: TGTGCCAGCAGCGGAGGGACAGGGAACACCGGGGAGCTGTTTTTT; size: few; length: 15; J: TRBJ2-2; V: TRBV9; D: TRBD1
CDR3: CASSPPGQNPYEQYF; DNA: TGTGCCAGCAGCCCGCCGGGACAGAACCCCTACGAGCAGTACTTC; size: medium-sized; length: 15; J: TRBJ2-7; V: TRBV11-3; D: TRBD1
CDR3: CASSKQNSPLHF; DNA: TGTGCCAGTAGTAAGCAGAATTCACCCCTCCACTTT; size: NA; length: 12; J: TRBJ1-6; V: TRBV19; D: NA
CDR3: CATALSDYTDTQYF; DNA: TGCGCCACTGCGTTGTCGGATTACACAGATACGCAGTATTTT; size: NA; length: 14; J: TRBJ2-3; V: TRBV5-1; D: NA
CDR3: CASSLAGGTYGYTF; DNA: TGTGCCAGCAGCTTGGCCGGGGGGACCTATGGCTACACCTTC; size: many; length: 14; J: TRBJ1-2; V: TRBV11-3; D: NA
CDR3: CSVEQGKSYEQYF; DNA: TGCAGCGTTGAACAGGGCAAGTCCTACGAGCAGTACTTC; size: medium-sized; length: 13; J: TRBJ2-7; V: TRBV29-1; D: NA
CDR3: CASSPQGVSTDTQYF; DNA: TGTGCCAGCAGCCCCCAGGGGGTGAGCACAGATACGCAGTATTTT; size: medium-sized; length: 15; J: TRBJ2-3; V: TRBV11-3; D: TRBD1
CDR3: CASSPGQGEAYEQYF; DNA: TGTGCCAGCTCCCCGGGACAGGGGGAGGCCTACGAGCAGTACTTC; size: NA; length: 15; J: TRBJ2-7; V: TRBV18; D: TRBD1
CDR3: CASSPTGVWNSYEQYF; DNA: TGTGCCAGCAGCCCAACGGGGGTGTGGAACTCCTACGAGCAGTACTTC; size: large; length: 16; J: TRBJ2-7; V: TRBV9; D: NA
CDR3: CASSFGLQETQYF; DNA: TGTGCCAGCAGTTTCGGCCTCCAAGAGACCCAGTACTTC; size: few; length: 13; J: TRBJ2-5; V: TRBV6-8; D: NA
CDR3: CASSPPVGERGGETQYF; DNA: TGTGCCAGCAGCCCACCCGTCGGGGAACGGGGAGGAGAGACCCAGTACTTC; size: NA; length: 17; J: TRBJ2-5; V: TRBV9; D: NA
CDR3: CASRTSVFVEQYF; DNA: TGTGCCAGCCGGACTAGCGTTTTCGTTGAGCAGTACTTC; size: NA; length: 13; J: TRBJ2-7; V: TRBV6-8; D: TRBD2
CDR3: CASSEEGSYNSPLHF; DNA: TGTGCCAGCAGCGAGGAGGGGTCCTATAATTCACCCCTCCACTTT; size: many; length: 15; J: TRBJ1-6; V: TRBV11-3; D: NA
CDR3: CASTGLATDTQYF; DNA: TGTGCCAGCACGGGGCTAGCGACAGATACGCAGTATTTT; size: few; length: 13; J: TRBJ2-3; V: TRBV6-8; D: NA
CDR3: CASSDPSGGAYEQYF; DNA: TGTGCCAGCAGTGACCCTAGCGGGGGGGCCTACGAGCAGTACTTC; size: few; length: 15; J: TRBJ2-7; V: TRBV6-8; D: TRBD2
CDR3: CAWSVMSGNSPLHF; DNA: TGTGCCTGGAGTGTAATGTCAGGGAATTCACCCCTCCACTTT; size: once; length: 14; J: TRBJ1-6; V: TRBV30; D: NA
CDR3: CASSLPRGQETQYF; DNA: TGTGCCAGCAGCTTACCCAGGGGGCAAGAGACCCAGTACTTC; size: many; length: 14; J: TRBJ2-5; V: TRBV11-3; D: TRBD1
CDR3: CSVERDYNSPLHF; DNA: TGCAGCGTTGAAAGGGATTATAATTCACCCCTCCACTTT; size: NA; length: 13; J: TRBJ1-6; V: TRBV29-1; D: NA
CDR3: CASSPTSGNTIYF; DNA: TGTGCCAGCTCACCAACCTCAGGAAACACCATATATTTT; size: few; length: 13; J: TRBJ1-3; V: TRBV18; D: NA
CDR3: CASSQRGWGYGYTF; DNA: TGTGCCAGTAGTCAGAGGGGCTGGGGCTATGGCTACACCTTC; size: NA; length: 14; J: TRBJ1-2; V: TRBV19; D: NA
CDR3: CASTATGTEAFF; DNA: TGTGCCAGCACAGCGACAGGAACTGAAGCTTTCTTT; size: NA; length: 12; J: TRBJ1-1; V: TRBV25-1; D: NA
CDR3: CASSLPLDSAGTALGKLFF; DNA: TGTGCCAGCAGTCTTCCCTTGGATTCGGCCGGGACGGCGCTCGGGAAACTGTTTTTT; size: few; length: 19; J: TRBJ1-4; V: TRBV6-8; D: NA
CDR3: CASSQDKAGGPTDTQYF; DNA: TGCGCCAGCAGCCAAGACAAAGCGGGGGGGCCCACAGATACGCAGTATTTT; size: few; length: 17; J: TRBJ2-3; V: TRBV1; D: NA
CDR3: CASSIVNPWYGYTF; DNA: TGTGCCAGTAGTATAGTCAACCCGTGGTATGGCTACACCTTC; size: once; length: 14; J: TRBJ1-2; V: TRBV19; D: NA
CDR3: CAWMPGHSEKLFF; DNA: TGTGCCTGGATGCCAGGACATTCTGAAAAACTGTTTTTT; size: NA; length: 13; J: TRBJ1-4; V: TRBV30; D: NA
CDR3: CASSFPDLATNEKLFF; DNA: TGTGCCAGCAGCTTTCCTGATCTAGCAACTAATGAAAAACTGTTTTTT; size: medium-sized; length: 16; J: TRBJ1-4; V: TRBV11-3; D: NA
CDR3: CASSLWPGPGADGKTQYF; DNA: TGTGCCAGCAGCTTATGGCCGGGGCCCGGCGCGGATGGGAAGACCCAGTACTTC; size: many; length: 18; J: TRBJ2-5; V: TRBV11-3; D: NA
CDR3: CASSPIGGTDTQYF; DNA: TGTGCCAGCAGCCCCATCGGAGGAACAGATACGCAGTATTTT; size: medium-sized; length: 14; J: TRBJ2-3; V: TRBV11-3; D: NA
CDR3: CASSLAGWGYSKNIQYF; DNA: TGTGCCAGCAGCTTGGCCGGATGGGGGTATTCCAAAAACATTCAGTACTTC; size: many; length: 17; J: TRBJ2-4; V: TRBV11-3; D: NA
CDR3: CASSYSTDRGGYTF; DNA: TGTGCCAGCAGTTACTCAACGGACAGGGGTGGCTACACCTTC; size: medium-sized; length: 14; J: TRBJ1-2; V: TRBV6-8; D: TRBD1
CDR3: CASSQGQGVGETQYF; DNA: TGCGCCAGCAGCCAAGGACAGGGGGTTGGGGAGACCCAGTACTTC; size: many; length: 15; J: TRBJ2-5; V: TRBV4-1; D: TRBD1
CDR3: CASSHSYLGGYGYTF; DNA: TGCGCCAGCAGCCATTCTTATTTGGGAGGTTATGGCTACACCTTC; size: few; length: 15; J: TRBJ1-2; V: TRBV23-1; D: NA
CDR3: CASSYTAGYGYTF; DNA: TGTGCCAGCAGTTATACCGCAGGATATGGCTACACCTTC; size: NA; length: 13; J: TRBJ1-2; V: TRBV6-8; D: NA
CDR3: CASSIVMGQGDQPQHF; DNA: TGTGCCAGTAGTATAGTAATGGGGCAGGGAGATCAGCCCCAGCATTTT; size: NA; length: 16; J: TRBJ1-5; V: TRBV19; D: NA
CDR3: CSVDRRGARDEQFF; DNA: TGCAGCGTTGATCGTCGGGGGGCGAGGGATGAGCAGTTCTTC; size: NA; length: 14; J: TRBJ2-1; V: TRBV29-1; D: NA
CDR3: CASSFYRENTEAFF; DNA: TGTGCCAGTAGTTTCTACAGGGAAAACACTGAAGCTTTCTTT; size: few; length: 14; J: TRBJ1-1; V: TRBV19; D: NA
CDR3: CASSLWGAGQYGYTF; DNA: TGTGCCAGCAGCTTATGGGGAGCCGGACAGTATGGCTACACCTTC; size: medium-sized; length: 15; J: TRBJ1-2; V: TRBV11-3; D: NA
CDR3: CAWSVPTGTQGQGAFF; DNA: TGTGCCTGGAGTGTACCAACCGGGACACAAGGTCAAGGAGCTTTCTTT; size: NA; length: 16; J: TRBJ1-1; V: TRBV30; D: NA